This TCR beta chain was documented in a study of CD8+CD57+ T cells in acquired aplastic anemia. Study findings and constraints: Found in both controls and patients were approximately 29 CD8+ CDR3 sequences. Patients and controls had CD8+ Simpson's diversity values that were not significantly distinct.

It was genomic DNA that served as the template for profiling TCR beta VDJ and CDR3. TCRdb analysed the reads with MiXCR anew, one entry per CDR3 protein. This table holds about 210,000 distinct CDR3 sequences, around 63% found once. With V trimmed by 8 bases and J by 3 bases, 2 bases remained unmatched. CDR3 length equals 13 residues. The V gene's germline CDR1 is SGHRS and CDR2 YFSETQ. On this clonotype itself: Its antigen is undetermined.

The J gene is TRBJ2-7, the V gene TRBV5-1, with TRBD2 matching 13 bases. This TCR came from a human donor in good health. Sequencing used sorted CD4+, CD8+, or CD8+CD57+ T cells (not recorded which) from PBMCs. The CDR3 nucleotides read TGCGCCAGTGGGACTAGCGGGGTCTACGAGCAGTACTTC. Its translation is CASGTSGVYEQYF.